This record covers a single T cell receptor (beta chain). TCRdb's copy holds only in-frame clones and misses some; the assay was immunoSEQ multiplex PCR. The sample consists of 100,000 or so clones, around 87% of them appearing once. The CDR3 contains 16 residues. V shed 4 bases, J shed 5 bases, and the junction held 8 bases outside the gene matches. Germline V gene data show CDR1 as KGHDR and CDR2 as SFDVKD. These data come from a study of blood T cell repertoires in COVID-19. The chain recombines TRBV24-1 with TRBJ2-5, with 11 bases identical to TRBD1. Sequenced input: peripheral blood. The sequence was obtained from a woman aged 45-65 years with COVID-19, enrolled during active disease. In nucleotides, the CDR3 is TGTGCCACCAGTGACCTCGGACAGGGGGCCGGGGAGACCCAGTACTTC. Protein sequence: CATSDLGQGAGETQYF.